Listed here are 30 T cell receptor beta chains from one sample, sequenced in a study of regulatory T cells in long-lasting Graves disease. Time point specified: newly diagnosed GD, antithyroid drugs for less than 3 months. Isolated PBMC RNA provided the starting material for the TCR library. Researchers made TCR beta libraries by using iRepertoire HTBI primers and running Arm-PCR on CDR3 regions. TCRdb re-called the multiplex PCR reads with MiXCR, one entry per CDR3 protein. The sample comprises around 250,000 distinct CDR3 sequences, approximately 20% of which are singletons, and around 20% rests with the top ten. This specimen consisted of peripheral blood mononuclear cells (PBMCs), obtained at new diagnosis, from a patient treated with antithyroid drugs. These receptors originate from a female donor with Graves disease.

This clonotype was seen many times. In DNA, the CDR3 is TGTGCCAGCAGTTTGGGACGGAGAGTTAACTATGGCTACACCTTC. Residues: CASSLGRRVNYGYTF. The rearrangement links TRBV12-3 or TRBV12-4 to TRBJ1-2; a possible D gene is TRBD1 (5 bases). Trimming removed 3 bases from V and 1 base from J, with 12 bases in between. This CDR3 spans 15 amino acids.

This clonotype has at least ten counts. V and J are TRBV20-1 and TRBJ2-1, with 8 bases fitting TRBD2. The germline gives CDR1 DFQATT, CDR2 SNEGSKA (reference sequence). This CDR3 contains 15 residues. J was trimmed by 4 bases and V by 5 bases; bases with no gene match: 10. The CDR3, as DNA: TGCAGTGCTCCAGGAGGTAGCGGGACATACAATGAGCAGTTCTTC. This sequence encodes CSAPGGSGTYNEQFF.

This clonotype occurred once. The chain carries TRBV28 and TRBJ2-5; no definite D call. With the DNA end fitting TRBJ2-1 better, the J assignment may be wrong. In germline, CDR1 is MDHEN, CDR2 SYDVKM. This CDR3 comprises 11 residues. The chain's CDR3 is CASTRGHEQFF. DNA for the CDR3: TGTGCCAGCACCCGAGGTCATGAGCAGTTCTTC.

This clonotype was counted a few times. This may be a read error, as it is one base from a much larger clone. The chain uses TRBV3-1 and TRBJ2-5; 11 bases are shared with TRBD2. The germline V gene encodes CDR1 LGHDT and CDR2 YNNKEL (reference sequence). V gave up 2 bases and J gave up 5 bases; unmatched junction bases: 13. The CDR3 consists of 18 residues. The DNA of the CDR3 is TGTGCCAGCAGCCAACTAGCGGGAGGTTCGAATGAAGTGGAGACCCAGTACTTC. Translating it yields CASSQLAGGSNEVETQYF.

The sample holds many counts of this clonotype. The V and J genes are TRBV24-1 and TRBJ2-2; D gene unclear. The germline gives CDR1 KGHDR, CDR2 SFDVKD. The CDR3 extends over 15 amino acids. Deletions cut 2 bases from V and 1 base from J, with 7 bases between. The CDR3 sequence is CATSDSTLNTGELFF. The DNA of the CDR3 is TGTGCCACCAGTGATTCGACTTTGAACACCGGGGAGCTGTTTTTT.

This clonotype came up many times. The chain uses TRBV12-3 or TRBV12-4 and TRBJ1-6; D is undetermined. The CDR3 covers 13 residues. V was clipped by 10 bases and J by 9 bases, with 16 bases between them. CDR3 coding DNA: TGTGCCATTGGGGAGGCCTTAGGTTCACCCCTCCACTTT. It encodes CAIGEALGSPLHF.

Ten or more counts support this clonotype. The chain combines TRBV12-3 or TRBV12-4 with TRBJ2-7; 7 bases fit TRBD2. This CDR3 is built from 15 residues. With V trimmed by 3 bases and J by 0 bases, 5 bases remained unmatched. CDR3 in DNA: TGTGCCAGCAGTTTGGGGGGGACGGTCTCCTACGAGCAGTACTTC. It encodes CASSLGGTVSYEQYF.

This clonotype came up many times. The V and J genes are TRBV6-5 and TRBJ2-7; D ambiguous. Trimming pared 5 bases from V and 2 bases from J, leaving 10 bases between. The CDR3 contains 13 residues. Germline V gene lookup returns CDR1 MNHEY and CDR2 SVGAGI. The CDR3 DNA is TGTGCCAGCAGTACGATGGACGCCTACGAGCAGTACTTC. Translation gives CASSTMDAYEQYF.

This clonotype was counted at least ten times. The chain recombines TRBV15 with TRBJ2-1; tentatively, D is TRBD1 or TRBD2 (5 bases each). V shed 3 bases and J shed 9 bases, with 9 bases lying between them. This CDR3 comprises 12 residues. Germline V gene lookup returns CDR1 LNHNV and CDR2 YYDKDF (reference sequence). In nucleotides, the CDR3 is TGTGCCACCAGCAGGCTTGGGGGTGAGCAGTTCTTC. Amino acid sequence: CATSRLGGEQFF.

In its sample, this clonotype was seen many times. This chain connects TRBV9 to TRBJ1-1; D perhaps matches TRBD1 (6 bases). There are 16 residues in the CDR3. V was pared by 0 bases and J by 6 bases, with 18 bases between. The germline V gene has CDR1 SGDLS and CDR2 YYNGEE. CDR3 coding DNA: TGTGCCAGCAGCGTAGGGGCAGGGGCCGTGACGCCTGAAGCTTTCTTT. As protein: CASSVGAGAVTPEAFF.

This clonotype was counted ten times or more. The chain recombines TRBV13 with TRBJ2-3; D uncertain. The CDR3 contains 13 residues. V was pared by 5 bases and J by 6 bases, with 12 bases between. The germline CDR1 and CDR2 sequences are PRHDT and FYEKMQ (reference sequence). The CDR3 bases are TGTGCCAGCAGCCCCGGGCCAGCCGATACGCAGTATTTT. Its translation: CASSPGPADTQYF.

The chain links TRBV10-1 to TRBJ2-2, with 8 bases fitting TRBD1. This CDR3 contains 16 residues. The V segment lost 3 bases and the J segment 5 bases; nucleotides outside the gene matches: 8. The germline gives CDR1 WNHNN, CDR2 SYGVQD (reference sequence). The CDR3 DNA reads as TGCGCCAGCAGTGAAGACAGGGGCCCGCGGACCGGGGAGCTGTTTTTT. It yields the protein CASSEDRGPRTGELFF.

This clonotype was recorded many times. This chain connects TRBV7-8 to TRBJ2-1, with D possibly TRBD1 on 5 matching bases. V was cut by 6 bases and J by 7 bases, with 10 bases left in between. Germline CDR1 is SGHVS and CDR2 is FQNEAQ. The CDR3 is 12 residues long. CDR3 sequence (DNA): TGTGCCAGCAGGACCTCAGGGAATGAGCAGTTCTTC. It translates to CASRTSGNEQFF.

This clonotype was seen repeatedly, ten times or more. The rearrangement uses TRBV18 and TRBJ2-4; D is perhaps TRBD1 or TRBD2 (5 bases each). V dropped 2 bases and J dropped 8 bases, with 16 bases sitting between them. The V gene's germline CDR1 is KGHSH and CDR2 LQKENI. The length of the CDR3 is 15 residues. The CDR3 DNA reads as TGTGCCAGCTCACCATCCTTGGGGCGGGTGGACATTCAGTACTTC. Its protein is CASSPSLGRVDIQYF.

Many counts were recorded for this clonotype. The rearrangement joins TRBV24-1 to TRBJ2-3, with D possibly TRBD2 on 6 matching bases. Per the germline V gene, CDR1 is KGHDR and CDR2 is SFDVKD. The CDR3 is 17 amino acids. Between the trimmed V and J ends, which lost 4 bases and 4 bases, there was a span of 20 bases. The CDR3 DNA sequence: TGTGCCACCAGTGACCTGCCCACTTCGGGAGACTCAGATACGCAGTATTTT. It is translated as CATSDLPTSGDSDTQYF.

Ten or more counts support this clonotype. V is TRBV30 and J is TRBJ2-7; TRBD2 matches at 13 bases. V was clipped by 1 base and J by 4 bases; unmatched bases: 7. The CDR3 runs 16 residues. Germline CDR1 is GTSNPN and CDR2 is SVGIG (reference sequence). CDR3 DNA sequence: TGTGCCTGGAGTGATGCAGGACTAGCGGGAGATTACGAGCAGTACTTC. This sequence encodes CAWSDAGLAGDYEQYF.

This clonotype has at least ten counts. The V call is TRBV20-1, the J call TRBJ1-2, with D maybe TRBD1 (5 bases). Germline-derived CDR1 and CDR2 are DFQATT and SNEGSKA (reference sequence). CDR3 length: 12 residues. V lost 2 bases and J lost 8, with 12 bases in between. The CDR3 sequence: CSARREGWGYTF. CDR3 nucleotides: TGCAGTGCTAGAAGGGAGGGGTGGGGCTACACCTTC.

This clonotype was counted at least ten times. CDR3 bases: TGTGCCAGCTCACGACAGGGAAGAAGCTCTGGGGCCAACGTCCTGACTTTC. Translated, it gives CASSRQGRSSGANVLTF. J is TRBJ2-6 and V is TRBV18; TRBD1 matches 7 bases. Germline V gene sequence: CDR1 KGHSH, CDR2 LQKENI. CDR3 length equals 17 residues. The ends lost 4 bases at V and 0 bases at J; junction bases unmatched: 6.

In its sample, this clonotype was seen many times. The J gene is TRBJ2-2, the V gene TRBV24-1; TRBD2 matches at 8 bases. V was clipped by 4 bases and J by 8 bases; unmatched bases: 8. CDR1 is KGHDR and CDR2 is SFDVKD in the germline V gene. CDR3 length: 15 residues. CDR3 region: CATSEAPGLGGELFF. The CDR3 DNA sequence: TGTGCCACCAGTGAAGCTCCGGGACTAGGGGGGGAGCTGTTTTTT.

In its sample, this clonotype was seen a few times. The V call is TRBV20-1, the J call TRBJ1-1; the match to TRBD1 covers 10 bases. The germline V gene has CDR1 DFQATT and CDR2 SNEGSKA (reference sequence). The J segment lost 8 bases and the V segment lost 0 bases, leaving 6 bases of the junction unmatched. There are 14 residues in the CDR3. The CDR3 protein is CSARDWGQGREAFF. In nucleotides, the CDR3 is TGCAGTGCTAGAGATTGGGGACAGGGGAGAGAAGCTTTCTTT.

This clonotype appeared many times. This chain joins TRBV28 and TRBJ1-2; weak D call: TRBD1 (6 bases). CDR1 is MDHEN and CDR2 is SYDVKM in the germline V gene. Trimming removed 4 bases from V and 4 bases from J, with 13 bases in between. This CDR3 has 14 residues. As DNA, the CDR3 is TGTGCCAGCAGTTACGGGGGGCTGGTCTATGGCTACACCTTC. Translation gives CASSYGGLVYGYTF.

The sample holds many counts of this clonotype. V usage is TRBV5-4 and J usage is TRBJ2-1; TRBD2 agrees at 15 bases. Trimming took 3 bases from V and 6 from J; bases not matched to a gene: 7. The CDR3 is 17 residues long. From germline, CDR1 is SGHNT and CDR2 YYREEE (reference sequence). CDR3 amino acids: CASSSGTSGRSGNEQFF. The DNA of the CDR3 is TGTGCCAGCAGCTCCGGGACTAGCGGGAGGTCAGGCAATGAGCAGTTCTTC.

This clonotype was observed many times. The chain uses TRBV6-1 and TRBJ1-1; D is ambiguous. From germline, CDR1 is MNHNS and CDR2 SASEGT. This CDR3 has 14 amino acids. Trimming took 6 bases from V and 7 from J, leaving 18 bases between them. CDR3 in DNA: TGTGCCAGCAGCCTGTTGGTCGGACCCTTTGAAGCTTTCTTT. It yields the protein CASSLLVGPFEAFF.

This clonotype was observed at least ten times. This sequence joins TRBV5-1 and TRBJ1-5, with D perhaps TRBD1 (6 bases). CDR3 length: 16 residues. Trimming stripped 0 bases from V and 8 bases from J, with 18 bases between. CDR1 and CDR2 (germline): SGHRS, YFSETQ. DNA of the CDR3: TGCGCCAGCAGCTTGGGAGATGGGGGGCGGAAGGAGCCCCAGCATTTT. It translates to CASSLGDGGRKEPQHF.

This clonotype has a count of ten or more. The chain joins TRBV10-2 to TRBJ1-4; D is uncertain. V shed 6 bases and J shed 8 bases, with 13 bases lying between them. Looked up from germline, CDR1 is WSHSY and CDR2 is SAAADI. The CDR3 contains 13 residues. CDR3 coding DNA: TGCGCCAGCAGGTACGCGGGTGGAGAAAAACTGTTTTTT. This translates into CASRYAGGEKLFF.

This clonotype was observed many times. The rearrangement uses TRBV3-1 and TRBJ2-2, with D perhaps given as TRBD1 or TRBD2 (5 bases each). The length of the CDR3 is 15 residues. Germline CDR1 reads LGHDT; CDR2 reads YNNKEL (reference sequence). The V end was cut by 4 bases, the J end by 3 bases, with 12 bases between. CDR3 DNA: TGTGCCAGCAGCCCCCCGGGGCCGTACACCGGGGAGCTGTTTTTT. Translation: CASSPPGPYTGELFF.

This clonotype has a count of ten or more. The chain is built from TRBV10-3 and TRBJ2-2, with 10 bases lining up with TRBD1. The CDR3 runs 15 residues. CDR1 ENHRY and CDR2 SYGVKD come from the germline V gene. Losses at the gene ends were 6 bases for V and 4 bases for J; bases not matched to a gene: 5. The CDR3 DNA is TGTGCCATCAGGGGGACAGGGGTAATCACCGGGGAGCTGTTTTTT. The encoded protein is CAIRGTGVITGELFF.

This clonotype was seen many times. V and J are TRBV5-5 and TRBJ1-1, with D unclear. This CDR3 has 17 residues. Trimming took 0 bases from V and 4 from J, leaving 19 bases between them. Germline lookup yields CDR1 SGHKS and CDR2 YYEKEE (reference sequence). The CDR3 sequence is CASSLESLGATGTEAFF. CDR3 in DNA: TGTGCCAGCAGCTTGGAATCCTTGGGCGCTACCGGCACTGAAGCTTTCTTT.

In its sample, this clonotype was seen many times. This chain connects TRBV12-3 or TRBV12-4 to TRBJ2-5, with D unclear. CDR3 size: 13 residues. The V end was cut by 2 bases, the J end by 1 base, with 5 bases between. The CDR3 bases are TGTGCCAGCAGTTTAAGACTCCAAGAGACCCAGTACTTC. Its protein is CASSLRLQETQYF.

About this clonotype: A read error is possible here, since a much larger clone lies one base away. The rearrangement links TRBV9 to TRBJ2-3; TRBD2 matches 11 bases. There are 17 residues in the CDR3. Germline V lookup: CDR1 SGDLS, CDR2 YYNGEE. Trimming cost V 0 bases and J 3 bases; bases outside gene matches: 6. The CDR3 is CASSVGETSGSTDTQYF. The CDR3 DNA is TGTGCCAGCAGCGTAGGGGAAACTAGCGGGAGTACAGATACGCAGTATTTT. Full variable domain (outside the CDR3, taken from reference TRBV9 and TRBJ2-3): DSGVTQTPKHLITATGQRVTLRCSPRSGDLSVYWYQQSLDQGLQFLIQYYNGEERAKGNILERFSAQQFPDLHSELNLSSLELGDSALYFCASSVGETSGSTDTQYFGPGTRLTVL.